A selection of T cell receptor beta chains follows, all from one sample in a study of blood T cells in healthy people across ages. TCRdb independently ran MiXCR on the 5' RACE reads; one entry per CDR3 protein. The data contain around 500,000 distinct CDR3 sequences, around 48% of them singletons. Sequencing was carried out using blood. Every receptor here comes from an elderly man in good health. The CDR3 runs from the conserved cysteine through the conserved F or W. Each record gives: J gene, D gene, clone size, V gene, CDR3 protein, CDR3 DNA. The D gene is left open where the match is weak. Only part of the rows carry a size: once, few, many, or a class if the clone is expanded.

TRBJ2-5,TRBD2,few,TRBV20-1,CSARDAGLAPYF,TGCAGTGCTAGAGACGCCGGACTAGCTCCGTACTTC
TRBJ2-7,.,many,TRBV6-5,CASSYSKSGLEQYF,TGTGCCAGCAGTTACTCTAAAAGTGGGCTCGAGCAGTACTTC
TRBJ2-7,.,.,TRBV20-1,CRAREGSYEQYF,TGCAGGGCTAGAGAGGGCTCCTACGAGCAGTACTTC
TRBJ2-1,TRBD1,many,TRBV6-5,CASRSPGTGVREQFF,TGTGCCAGCAGAAGTCCCGGGACAGGGGTGCGGGAGCAGTTCTTC
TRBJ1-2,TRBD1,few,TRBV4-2,CASSPGTGGVLGYGYTF,TGTGCCAGCAGCCCCGGGACAGGGGGCGTCTTAGGCTATGGCTACACCTTC
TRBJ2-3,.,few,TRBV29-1,CSAGFADTQYF,TGCAGCGCAGGGTTCGCAGATACGCAGTATTTT
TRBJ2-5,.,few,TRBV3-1,CASSILEETQYF,TGTGCCAGCAGTATACTAGAAGAGACCCAGTACTTC
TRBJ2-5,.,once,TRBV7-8,CASTHSGTLETQYF,TGTGCCAGCACCCACTCCGGGACATTAGAGACCCAGTACTTC
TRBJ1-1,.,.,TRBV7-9,CASSSRGEGNTEAFF,TGTGCCAGCAGCTCCCGCGGAGAGGGGAACACTGAAGCTTTCTTT
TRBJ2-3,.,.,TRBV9,CTSSVAGERDTQYF,TGTACCAGCAGCGTAGCAGGGGAGAGGGATACGCAGTATTTT
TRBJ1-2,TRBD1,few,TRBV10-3,CAISETGQIYGYTF,TGTGCCATCAGTGAGACGGGACAGATCTATGGCTACACCTTC
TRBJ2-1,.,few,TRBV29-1,CSVQGRNSYNEQFF,TGCAGCGTTCAGGGGCGTAACTCCTACAATGAGCAGTTCTTC
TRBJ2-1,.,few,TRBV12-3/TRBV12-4,CASSLRQANYNEQFF,TGTGCCAGCAGCCTCCGACAGGCTAATTACAATGAGCAGTTCTTC
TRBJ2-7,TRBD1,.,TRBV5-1,CASSVPGTGAYEQYF,TGCGCCAGCAGCGTACCCGGGACAGGGGCCTACGAGCAGTACTTC
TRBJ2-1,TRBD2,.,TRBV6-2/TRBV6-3,CASSYELRAGGNNEQFF,TGTGCCAGCAGTTACGAATTACGAGCGGGAGGGAACAATGAGCAGTTCTTC
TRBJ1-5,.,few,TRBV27,CASSRTGPGQHF,TGTGCCAGCAGTCGCACGGGACCAGGACAGCATTTT
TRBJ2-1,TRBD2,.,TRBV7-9,CASSLGLAGDEQFF,TGTGCCAGCAGCCTCGGACTAGCGGGAGATGAGCAGTTCTTC
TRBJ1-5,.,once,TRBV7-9,CASSLGANRPQHF,TGTGCCAGCAGCTTAGGGGCAAATCGGCCCCAGCATTTT
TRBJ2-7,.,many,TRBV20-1,CSASGGATGQYF,TGCAGTGCTAGTGGCGGAGCGACGGGGCAGTACTTC
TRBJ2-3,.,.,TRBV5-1,CASSFGLGTDTQYF,TGCGCCAGCAGCTTTGGGCTGGGCACAGATACGCAGTATTTT
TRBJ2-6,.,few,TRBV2,CACRAGANVLTF,TGTGCTTGCAGGGCTGGGGCCAACGTCCTGACTTTC
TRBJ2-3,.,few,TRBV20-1,CSGRRASEFGADTQYF,TGCAGTGGACGAAGAGCTAGCGAGTTTGGGGCAGATACGCAGTATTTT
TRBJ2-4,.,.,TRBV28,CASSSRQTKAKNIQYF,TGTGCCAGCAGTTCCCGACAGACTAAGGCCAAAAACATTCAGTACTTC
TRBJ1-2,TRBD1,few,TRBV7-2,CASSLARDREYTF,TGTGCCAGCAGCTTAGCCCGGGACAGGGAGTACACCTTC
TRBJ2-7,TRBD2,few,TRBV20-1,CSGQGLADRYEQYF,TGCAGTGGCCAGGGACTAGCGGACCGCTACGAGCAGTACTTC
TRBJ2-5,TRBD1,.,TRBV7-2,CASRATDRGETQYF,TGTGCCAGCAGAGCTACGGACAGGGGGGAGACCCAGTACTTC
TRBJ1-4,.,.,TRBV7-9,CASSLGLTNEKLFF,TGTGCCAGCAGCTTAGGACTAACTAATGAAAAACTGTTTTTT
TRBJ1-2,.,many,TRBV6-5,CASSDTQTYYGYTF,TGTGCCAGCAGTGACACACAGACTTACTATGGCTACACCTTC
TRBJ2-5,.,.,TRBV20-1,CSARDGQQETQYF,TGCAGTGCTAGAGATGGACAGCAAGAGACCCAGTACTTC
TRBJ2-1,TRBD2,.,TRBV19,CASSPGTSGLRNEQFF,TGTGCCAGTAGTCCCGGGACTAGCGGTCTTCGGAATGAGCAGTTCTTC
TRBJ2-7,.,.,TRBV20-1,CSARTGQPKEQYF,TGCAGTGCTAGAACAGGACAGCCTAAAGAGCAGTACTTC
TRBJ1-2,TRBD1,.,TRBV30,CAWKRTGEWNYGYTF,TGTGCCTGGAAACGGACAGGGGAGTGGAACTATGGCTACACCTTC
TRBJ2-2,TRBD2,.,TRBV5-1,CASTGTSGVPGELFF,TGCGCCAGCACCGGGACTAGCGGGGTTCCCGGGGAGCTGTTTTTT
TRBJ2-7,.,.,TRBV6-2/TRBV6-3,CASSVPGVPYEQYF,TGTGCCAGCAGTGTTCCGGGGGTCCCCTACGAGCAGTACTTC
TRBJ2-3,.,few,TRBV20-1,CSASGLNQRTDTQYF,TGCAGTGCTTCCGGACTCAACCAACGCACAGATACGCAGTATTTT
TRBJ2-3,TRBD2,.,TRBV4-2,CASSTGTSGVTDTQYF,TGTGCCAGCAGCACCGGGACTAGCGGGGTCACAGATACGCAGTATTTT
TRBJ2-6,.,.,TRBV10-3,CAITTGSSGANVLTF,TGTGCCATCACAACAGGTTCCTCTGGGGCCAACGTCCTGACTTTC
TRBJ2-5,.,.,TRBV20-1,CSAITLVQETQYF,TGCAGTGCTATTACTCTTGTTCAAGAGACCCAGTACTTC
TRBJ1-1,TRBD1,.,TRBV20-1,CSASWGQGEAFF,TGCAGTGCTAGTTGGGGACAGGGAGAAGCTTTCTTT
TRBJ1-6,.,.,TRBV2,CATKVTGTYSPLHF,TGTGCCACCAAAGTCACAGGGACGTATTCACCCCTCCACTTT
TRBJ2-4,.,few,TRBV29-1,CSVFSGLEQYF,TGCAGCGTTTTCTCAGGGTTAGAGCAGTACTTC
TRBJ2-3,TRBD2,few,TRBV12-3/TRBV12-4,CASSPGLAGGVTQYF,TGTGCCAGCAGTCCGGGACTAGCGGGAGGTGTTACGCAGTATTTT
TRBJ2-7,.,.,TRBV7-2,CASSLRDRANHEQYF,TGTGCCAGCAGCCTGCGGGACAGAGCCAACCACGAGCAGTACTTC
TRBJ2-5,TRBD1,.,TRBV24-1,CATSDVKGQGAKTQYF,TGTGCCACCAGTGATGTTAAAGGACAGGGGGCGAAGACCCAGTACTTC
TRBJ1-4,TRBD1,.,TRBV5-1,CASSFNRGHSEKLFF,TGCGCCAGCAGCTTTAACAGGGGGCATTCGGAAAAACTGTTTTTT
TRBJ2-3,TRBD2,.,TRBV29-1,CSVARGGSGSYTDTQYF,TGCAGCGTTGCCAGAGGTGGTAGCGGGAGTTACACAGATACGCAGTATTTT